This TCR beta chain was sequenced for a study of identical twins. Unique molecular identifiers were in the cDNA, with template-switch universal primer binding. TCRdb independently ran MiXCR on the 5' RACE reads; one entry per CDR3 protein. The sample lists approximately 630,000 distinct CDR3 sequences; about 7.6% were seen once. This clonotype was recorded many times. Its matching antigen is unknown. J gave up 7 bases and V 8 bases, and 11 bases lay outside the gene matches. There are 14 residues in the CDR3. Study outcomes and limitations: Recombination models fit unrelated individuals' TCR alpha sharing but underestimated twins'. Low generation probability was overrepresented in out-of-frame alpha sequences shared by twins.

The sample was also linked to a second study, of yellow fever vaccine responses in identical twins. Turning to that study: Vaccine-induced T cell responses in twins were reportedly observed to appear partly convergent, partly personalized.

Sequencing was done on a sample of PBMCs. This sequence joins TRBV12-3 or TRBV12-4 and TRBJ2-1; 7 nucleotides agree with TRBD1. This TCR derives from a woman younger than 30 in good health. CDR3 DNA sequence: TGTGCCAGCTCCACCGGGACAGCCCGGAATGAGCAGTTCTTC. Amino acid sequence: CASSTGTARNEQFF.